This TCR beta chain is drawn from a study of blood T cell repertoires in COVID-19. Assay: immunoSEQ multiplex PCR; the TCRdb copy retains only in-frame clones and omits some. In the table there are some 180,000 clones, roughly 91% of which are singletons. Per the germline V gene, CDR1 is MDHEN and CDR2 is SYDVKM. V lost 5 bases, J lost 4 bases, and 11 bases stayed unmatched. CDR3 length: 16 residues. The clonotype was recovered from a man younger than 35 with COVID-19, enrolled during active disease. V gene TRBV28 combines with J gene TRBJ2-1, with 7 bases that match TRBD2. The sequencing input was peripheral blood. The CDR3 DNA is TGTGCCAGCAGTCCTTCGGGGGGAAGCGGGTACAATGAGCAGTTCTTC. It encodes CASSPSGGSGYNEQFF.